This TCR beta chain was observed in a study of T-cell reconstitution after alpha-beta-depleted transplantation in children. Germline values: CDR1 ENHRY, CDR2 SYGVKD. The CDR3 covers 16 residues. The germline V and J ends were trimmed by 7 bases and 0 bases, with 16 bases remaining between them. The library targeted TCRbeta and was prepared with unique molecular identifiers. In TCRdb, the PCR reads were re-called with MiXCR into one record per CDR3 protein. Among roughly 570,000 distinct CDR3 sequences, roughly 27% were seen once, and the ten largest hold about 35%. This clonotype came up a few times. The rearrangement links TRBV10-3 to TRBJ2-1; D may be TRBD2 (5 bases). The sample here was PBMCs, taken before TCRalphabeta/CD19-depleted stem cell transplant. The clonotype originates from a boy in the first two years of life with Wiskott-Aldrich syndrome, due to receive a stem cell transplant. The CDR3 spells CAIKGTGSSSYNEQFF. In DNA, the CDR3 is TGTGCCATCAAAGGTACGGGATCGAGCTCCTACAATGAGCAGTTCTTC.